These 21 T cell receptor beta chains share one sample of origin, sequenced in a study of Ad26.COV2.S vaccination and SARS-CoV-2 variants (dated by TCRdb to 2020 to 2023). The method was the immunoSEQ multiplex PCR assay. Held by TCRdb, this immuneACCESS table contains in-frame sequences only and omits some clones. Under half of the omission traces to an unresolved V gene where checked; the cause of the rest is unknown. The sample contains about 350,000 clones, 75% to 90% of them found a single time. About 10% of the sample is in the top ten clones. The treatment or condition tag for this specimen amounts to: about 20 received Ad26.COV2.S at low or high dose, single or two shots; several received placebo; per-sample allocation not given. For vaccine and placebo recipients, the sequenced repertoires came from samples collected on day 63 after the first injection. The specimen comprised peripheral blood, sampled in a trial of Ad26.COV2.S vaccine versus placebo. The origin of the receptors is a person aged 18-60 years who received the Ad26.COV2.S COVID-19 vaccine or a placebo.

This clone was counted a single time. The chain joins TRBV20-1 to TRBJ1-1; D gene ambiguous. Germline V gene data show CDR1 as DFQATT and CDR2 as SNEGSKA (reference sequence). The CDR3 is 11 residues long. The ends were cut back, 5 bases at V and 0 bases at J, with 4 bases in the middle. The CDR3 loop reads CSAALNTEAFF. In DNA form, the CDR3 reads TGCAGTGCTGCGCTGAACACTGAAGCTTTCTTT.

The rearrangement uses TRBV7-2 and TRBJ1-2; D is undetermined. The CDR3 has 19 residues. Germline loops: CDR1 SGHTA, CDR2 FQGNSA. V dropped 2 bases and J dropped 1 base, with 23 bases sitting between them. CDR3 nucleotide sequence: TGTGCCAGCAGCTTATCCCAGCTAATGACATTAACCCTTAACTATGGCTACACCTTC. Protein: CASSLSQLMTLTLNYGYTF.

The genes are TRBV7-9 and TRBJ2-5; TRBD1 might be the D (6 bases). Trimming pared 5 bases from V and 5 bases from J, leaving 18 bases between. Germline V gene data show CDR1 as SEHNR and CDR2 as FQNEAQ (reference sequence). The CDR3 sequence is 15 residues long. The CDR3 DNA follows: TGTGCCAGCAGCCAGTGGCAGGGGCCCGGGGAGACCCAGTACTTC. Translating gives CASSQWQGPGETQYF.

The chain is built from TRBV6-6 and TRBJ1-1; D perhaps matches TRBD1 (5 bases). The CDR3 covers 15 residues. The germline gives CDR1 MNHNY, CDR2 SVGAGI (reference sequence). V was shortened by 6 bases and J by 0 bases, with 14 bases between the two germline ends. CDR3 DNA: TGTGCCAGCAGCAGTACCGGGACGGTGAACACTGAAGCTTTCTTT. The encoded protein is CASSSTGTVNTEAFF.

This rearrangement joins TRBV19 to TRBJ2-7; the match to TRBD1 covers 7 bases. Germline V CDR1 and CDR2: LNHDA, SQIVND (reference sequence). V dropped 2 bases and J dropped 2; count of bases not matched to a gene: 6. This CDR3 has 15 residues. The CDR3 DNA reads as TGTGCCAGTAGTATAAGTGGGACAGACCCCTACGAGCAGTACTTC. It translates to CASSISGTDPYEQYF.

This clone showed up just once. The V call is TRBV18, the J call TRBJ2-1, with D maybe TRBD2 (5 bases). The CDR3 has 11 amino acids. The V gene lost 4 bases and the J gene lost 8 bases, with 6 bases spanning the gap. The germline V gene has CDR1 KGHSH and CDR2 LQKENI. The DNA of the CDR3 is TGTGCCAGCTCACGTAGCGATGAGCAGTTCTTC. Translating gives CASSRSDEQFF. Complete variable domain (other parts from reference TRBV18 and TRBJ2-1): NAGVMQNPRHLVRRRGQEARLRCSPMKGHSHVYWYRQLPEEGLKFMVYLQKENIIDESGMPKERFSAEFPKEGPSILRIQQVVRGDSAAYFCASSRSDEQFFGPGTRLTVL.

V is TRBV4-1 and J is TRBJ2-5; D unresolved. Germline V gene data show CDR1 as MGHRA and CDR2 as YSYEKL. The CDR3 is made up of 15 amino acids. V dropped 0 bases and J dropped 5 bases, with 13 bases sitting between them. The CDR3 region is CASSQDHRLGETQYF. Here the CDR3 DNA reads TGCGCCAGCAGCCAAGATCATCGGTTGGGGGAGACCCAGTACTTC.

Of note for this clone: This specimen includes other DNA sequences encoding the same CDR3. CDR3 loop: CASSQGYEQYF. The CDR3 DNA reads as TGTGCCAGCAGCCAAGGTTACGAGCAGTACTTC. V usage is TRBV3-1 (or the pseudogene TRBV3-2) and J usage is TRBJ2-7; D remains ambiguous. Trimming took off 1 base at V and 4 bases at J, with 2 bases between the two ends. From germline, CDR1 is LGHDT and CDR2 YNNKEL (reference sequence). The CDR3 has 11 amino acids.

The chain carries TRBV20-1 and TRBJ1-1, with unresolved D. The CDR3 spans 14 residues. V was clipped by 3 bases and J by 0 bases, with 11 bases between them. CDR1 and CDR2 from the germline V gene are DFQATT and SNEGSKA (reference sequence). CDR3 in amino acids: CSASKGWMNTEAFF. CDR3 nucleotides: TGCAGTGCTAGTAAGGGCTGGATGAACACTGAAGCTTTCTTT.

V and J are TRBV4-2 and TRBJ2-7; the D gene is possibly TRBD1 (5 bases). V was trimmed by 0 bases and J by 0 bases, leaving 12 bases between them. CDR3 length equals 16 residues. Per the germline V gene, CDR1 is LGHNA and CDR2 is YNFKEQ. In DNA, the CDR3 is TGTGCCAGCAGCCAAGATTTAGGGGATGGCTCCTACGAGCAGTACTTC. It specifies CASSQDLGDGSYEQYF.

The chain carries TRBV4-2 and TRBJ2-7; TRBD2 might be the D (6 bases). Germline V gene lookup returns CDR1 LGHNA and CDR2 YNFKEQ. This CDR3 region has 15 residues. V lost 0 bases, J lost 3 bases, and 12 bases lay in between. CDR3 in amino acids: CASSQDLGGIYEQYF. The CDR3 DNA follows: TGTGCCAGCAGCCAAGATCTAGGCGGGATCTACGAGCAGTACTTC.

The rearrangement joins TRBV19 to TRBJ2-7; tentatively, D is TRBD1 or TRBD2 (5 bases each). Trimming took off 8 bases at V and 3 bases at J, with 17 bases between the two ends. The CDR3 loop spans 14 amino acids. Per germline, CDR1 LNHDA and CDR2 SQIVND (reference sequence). This CDR3 reads CASRPEGFGYEQYF. CDR3 sequence (DNA): TGTGCCAGTCGCCCCGAGGGGTTCGGCTACGAGCAGTACTTC.

V usage is TRBV5-4 and J usage is TRBJ2-1; 7 bases line up with TRBD2. The germline CDR1 and CDR2 sequences are SGHNT and YYREEE (reference sequence). The CDR3 covers 15 residues. Trimming removed 0 bases from V and 4 bases from J; junction bases left unmatched: 4. CDR3: CASSLAGGAYNEQFF. The CDR3 nucleotides are TGTGCCAGCAGCTTGGCGGGAGGTGCGTACAATGAGCAGTTCTTC.

V and J are TRBV9 and TRBJ1-5; tentatively, D is TRBD1 (5 bases). This CDR3 contains 17 residues. The V gene lost 3 bases and the J gene lost 0 bases, with 16 bases spanning the gap. Germline V gene sequence: CDR1 SGDLS, CDR2 YYNGEE. The CDR3 region has the DNA TGTGCCAGCAGCGCGGCTGACAGTCATTTTAGCAATCAGCCCCAGCATTTT. Its protein is CASSAADSHFSNQPQHF.

This chain uses TRBV5-6 with TRBJ2-3; D uncertain. The V end lost 2 bases, the J end lost 0 bases, and 7 bases lay between the germline ends. Germline V lookup: CDR1 SGHDT, CDR2 YYEEEE. The CDR3 totals 14 residues. Written as DNA, the CDR3 is TGTGCCAGCAGCTTTCCCAGGAGCACAGATACGCAGTATTTT. Encoded protein: CASSFPRSTDTQYF.

The chain carries TRBV2 and TRBJ1-2; D is undetermined. Germline lookup yields CDR1 SNHLY and CDR2 FYNNEI. The CDR3 has 14 amino acids. V lost 2 bases to trimming and J lost 3 bases, with 10 bases between them. CDR3 nucleotides: TGTGCCAGCAGTGAATTAGGCCTGTACTATGGCTACACCTTC. Protein product: CASSELGLYYGYTF.

The J gene is TRBJ1-3, the V gene TRBV4-3; weak D call: TRBD1 (6 bases). The CDR3 covers 15 residues. Trimming removed 1 base at V and 4 bases at J, with 11 bases between. CDR1 is LGHNA and CDR2 is YSLEER in the germline V gene. CDR3 bases: TGCGCCAGCAGCCAAGGGTCAGGGGCCGGAAACACCATATATTTT. It encodes CASSQGSGAGNTIYF.

The chain links TRBV10-3 to TRBJ2-7; 9 bases fit TRBD2. This CDR3 is built from 14 residues. Per the germline V gene, CDR1 is ENHRY and CDR2 is SYGVKD. V was clipped by 5 bases and J by 0 bases; unmatched bases: 2. CDR3 loop: CAISISGSSYEQYF. The CDR3 region has the DNA TGTGCCATCAGTATTAGCGGGAGCTCCTACGAGCAGTACTTC.

This chain joins TRBV28 and TRBJ1-1, with 10 bases lining up with TRBD1. Trimming took 8 bases from V and 1 from J; bases not matched to a gene: 1. Per germline, CDR1 MDHEN and CDR2 SYDVKM. The CDR3 runs 13 residues. As DNA, the CDR3 is TGTGCCAGCGGGACAGGGGAGAACACTGAAGCTTTCTTT. Translated: CASGTGENTEAFF.

Here the CDR3 DNA reads TGTGCTAGTGGGTGGAACAGCAATCAGCCCCAGCATTTT. The encoded protein is CASGWNSNQPQHF. The rearrangement joins TRBV12-5 to TRBJ1-5; no clear D gene. The CDR3 has 13 residues. Trimming pared 6 bases from V and 1 base from J, leaving 7 bases between. The germline CDR1 and CDR2 sequences are LGHNT and FRNRAP.

The chain links TRBV23-1 to TRBJ2-1; weak D call: TRBD1 (5 bases). TRBV23-1 is an open reading frame whose function is uncertain. Trimming removed 4 bases from V and 8 bases from J, with 12 bases in between. CDR3 length: 13 amino acids. CDR3: CASSPQGFDEQFF. In DNA, the CDR3 is TGCGCCAGCAGTCCCCAGGGTTTCGATGAGCAGTTCTTC.